The 4 T cell receptor beta chains reported below all come from one sample, sequenced in a study of cytomegalovirus exposure and HLA in healthy donors (dated by TCRdb to about 2017). Library preparation used the immunoSEQ multiplex PCR assay. A mixture of 60 forward primers for TCR Vbeta segments and 13 reverse primers for TCR Jbeta segments was used in the multiplex PCR. Not all clones reach the TCRdb copy of this immuneACCESS table, which keeps in-frame sequences only. Checked studies attribute under half of the gap to unresolved V genes and leave the rest unexplained. The sample has tens of thousands of clones on record, 75% to 90% of them singletons. Approximately 31% of the sample is taken by the ten largest. Sequenced sample: PBMCs. The receptors were gathered from a man in his fifties in good health and CMV-seropositive.

The rearrangement joins TRBV6-5 to TRBJ1-5, with D tentatively TRBD1 (6 bases). Germline loops: CDR1 MNHEY, CDR2 SVGAGI. Trimming pared 5 bases from V and 8 bases from J, leaving 16 bases between. This CDR3 has 14 amino acids. Here the CDR3 DNA reads TGTGCCAGCAGTAGGGAGGGGGGCGGGAAGCCCCAGCATTTT. Residues: CASSREGGGKPQHF.

Points on this clone: Other DNA sequences of this sample code for an identical CDR3. This chain uses TRBV6-5 with TRBJ2-1, with 7 bases identical to TRBD2. There are 13 residues in the CDR3. Germline V gene data show CDR1 as MNHEY and CDR2 as SVGAGI. Losses at the gene ends were 8 bases for V and 0 bases for J; bases not matched to a gene: 1. This CDR3 is CASRGSSYNEQFF. In nucleotides, the CDR3 is TGTGCCAGCCGCGGGAGCTCCTACAATGAGCAGTTCTTC.

CDR3 sequence reads: CASSGTGNLNTEAFF. In DNA, the CDR3 is TGTGCCAGCAGCGGGACAGGGAACCTGAACACTGAAGCTTTCTTT. The genes are TRBV7-9 and TRBJ1-1; 9 positions match TRBD1. Germline CDR1 reads SEHNR; CDR2 reads FQNEAQ (reference sequence). This CDR3 is built from 15 residues. V gave up 5 bases and J gave up 0 bases; unmatched junction bases: 4.

The chain links TRBV7-9 to TRBJ2-7, with a tentative D call TRBD2 (5 bases). The germline V and J ends were trimmed by 3 bases and 0 bases, with 21 bases remaining between them. The CDR3 is 18 amino acids. Germline loops: CDR1 SEHNR, CDR2 FQNEAQ (reference sequence). The DNA for the CDR3 is TGTGCCAGCAGCTTGTCAGGAGGCCCCACTCCATACTCCTACGAGCAGTACTTC. Encoded protein: CASSLSGGPTPYSYEQYF.